This T cell receptor (beta chain) was identified during a study of control samples from healthy donors and cancer patients. This table comes from immunoSEQ multiplex PCR, and its TCRdb copy is limited to in-frame clones, with some not included. The table records about 200,000 clones, roughly nine tenths of them present only once. The germline CDR1 and CDR2 sequences are MGHRA and YSYEKL. CDR3 length equals 15 residues. Trimming took 4 bases from V and 1 from J, leaving 13 bases between them. The receptor was isolated from a man aged 25 to 40 in good health. The specimen was blood. The V and J genes are TRBV4-1 and TRBJ1-2; no definite D call. CDR3 sequence: CASSPPSRINYGYTF. Written as DNA, the CDR3 is TGCGCCAGCAGCCCTCCCAGCCGGATTAACTATGGCTACACCTTC.